These 3 T cell receptor beta chains were all obtained from the same sample, sequenced in a study of Graves' ophthalmopathy and Graves' hyperthyroidism. TCR beta CDR3 amplification used RNA transcripts. HTBI primers served in a first-round RT-PCR, which a second-round multiplex PCR followed. TCRdb used MiXCR to reprocess the multiplex PCR reads, holding one entry per CDR3 protein. This sample has fewer than 400,000 distinct CDR3 sequences, with about 17% found just once. Sequenced: peripheral blood. All receptors derive from a woman aged 18-29 years with Graves' ophthalmopathy.

This clonotype has at least ten counts. V gene TRBV6-2 or TRBV6-3 combines with J gene TRBJ1-5, with 9 bases matching TRBD1. The CDR3 is 18 residues long. After removal of 6 bases from V and 5 bases from J, the junction contained 17 bases not matched to a gene. CDR1 is MNHEY, CDR2 SVGEGT, per germline. DNA for the CDR3: TGTGCCAGCAGGCGGCCGGGACAGGGACGAGCGAACGATCAGCCCCAGCATTTT. Translation gives CASRRPGQGRANDQPQHF.

In its sample, this clonotype was seen many times. The CDR3 nucleotides are TGCGCCAGCAGCCAAGATTGGCGCGGGGGGGCTGGCGAGCAGTACTTC. Protein sequence: CASSQDWRGGAGEQYF. The chain has TRBV4-3 and TRBJ2-7; 9 bases are a match to TRBD2. The CDR3 loop spans 16 amino acids. Germline CDR1 LGHNA, CDR2 YSLEER. Losses at the gene ends were 0 bases for V and 6 bases for J; bases not matched to a gene: 9.

This clonotype was seen at least ten times. This chain links TRBV6-1 with TRBJ2-7; TRBD1 aligns across 9 bases. The V gene end was trimmed by 6 bases and the J gene end by 2 bases; junction bases not matched to a gene: 5. The CDR3 contains 14 residues. CDR1 and CDR2 (germline): MNHNS, SASEGT. The CDR3 bases are TGTGCCAGCAGAAAGAGACAGGGGGCCTACGAGCAGTACTTC. Translated: CASRKRQGAYEQYF.